This T cell receptor (beta chain) was identified during a study of molecular identifiers for immune sequencing clone quantification. V gave up 4 bases and J gave up 4 bases, with 13 bases separating them. Germline loops: CDR1 MGHRA, CDR2 YSYEKL. This CDR3 spans 14 amino acids. This clonotype showed up many times. Generation of bulk TCR libraries relied on previously described methods and listed TCR primers. TCRdb analysed the PCR reads with MiXCR anew, one entry per CDR3 protein. The data show about 320,000 distinct CDR3 sequences, with 20% to 25% seen just once and about 0.79% held by the top ten. This chain links TRBV4-1 with TRBJ1-1; a possible D gene is TRBD1 (6 bases). The sequenced material came from naive CD8+ T cells from blood, with Jurkat cell RNA spiked in. The subset is: FACS-sorted CD8+CD4-CCR7+CD45RA+ naive T cells. This TCR came from a human donor in good health. Some libraries in this study had Jurkat cell RNA spiked in. The DNA of the CDR3 is TGCGCCAGCAGCCCCTCGAAGGGGGTCACTGAAGCTTTCTTT. It is translated as CASSPSKGVTEAFF.